This T cell receptor beta chain was retrieved from a study of cytomegalovirus exposure and HLA in healthy donors. The CDR3 is 14 residues long. Losses at the gene ends were 6 bases for V and 4 bases for J; bases not matched to a gene: 6. Germline CDR1 reads MNHEY; CDR2 reads SMNVEV (reference sequence). Primers: 60 Vbeta forward and 13 Jbeta reverse. This table comes from immunoSEQ multiplex PCR, and its TCRdb copy is limited to in-frame clones, with some not included. This sample has approximately 300,000 clones, with almost 85% found just once. The source material was PBMCs. The clonotype comes from a woman aged 40 to 50 in good health and CMV-seropositive. This chain links TRBV27 with TRBJ1-1; 9 bases map to TRBD1. The CDR3 is CASRMGQGPTEAFF. CDR3 nucleotides: TGTGCCAGCAGGATGGGACAGGGCCCCACTGAAGCTTTCTTT.